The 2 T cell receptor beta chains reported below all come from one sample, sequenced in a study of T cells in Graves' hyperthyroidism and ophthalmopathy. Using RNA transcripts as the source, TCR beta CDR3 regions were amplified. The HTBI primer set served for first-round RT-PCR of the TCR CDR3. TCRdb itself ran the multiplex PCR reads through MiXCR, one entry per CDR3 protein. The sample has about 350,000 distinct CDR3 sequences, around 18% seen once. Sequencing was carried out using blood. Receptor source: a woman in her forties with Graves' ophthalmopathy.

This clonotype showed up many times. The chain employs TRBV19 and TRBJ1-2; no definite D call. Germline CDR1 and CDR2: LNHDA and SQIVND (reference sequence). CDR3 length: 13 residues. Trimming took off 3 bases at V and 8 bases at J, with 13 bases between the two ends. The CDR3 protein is CASSMVEVGGYTF. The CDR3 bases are TGTGCCAGTAGTATGGTGGAAGTGGGAGGCTACACCTTC.

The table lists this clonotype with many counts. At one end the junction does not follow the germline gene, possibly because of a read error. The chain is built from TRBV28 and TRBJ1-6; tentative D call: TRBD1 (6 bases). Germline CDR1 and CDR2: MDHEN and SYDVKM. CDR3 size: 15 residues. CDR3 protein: CASSPQGAYNSPLHF. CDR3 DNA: TGTGCCAGCAGCCCACAGGGCGCCTACAATTCACCCCTCCACTTT.